Listed here are 9 T cell receptor beta chains from one sample, sequenced in a study of identical twins. Using its own MiXCR run on the 5' RACE reads, TCRdb lists one record per CDR3 protein. The sample consists of fewer than 800,000 distinct CDR3 sequences, about 7% of them appearing once. A further study also used this sample, focusing on yellow fever vaccine responses in identical twins.

The sample comprised PBMCs. The receptors originated from a woman aged 18 to 35 in good health.

This clonotype was counted many times. The rearrangement joins TRBV6-1 to TRBJ1-2; TRBD1 is a possible D gene (5 bases). In germline, CDR1 is MNHNS, CDR2 SASEGT. This CDR3 region has 15 residues. V lost 6 bases and J 2 bases, leaving 16 bases between the germline ends. The CDR3: CASRGSGGKNYGYTF. The CDR3 region has the DNA TGTGCCAGCAGAGGAAGTGGGGGGAAAAACTATGGCTACACCTTC.

This clonotype came up many times. V and J are TRBV14 and TRBJ2-3; the D is unclear. Germline lookup yields CDR1 SGHDN and CDR2 FVKESK. V was trimmed by 2 bases and J by 0 bases, leaving 9 bases between them. The CDR3 spans 15 residues. The DNA for the CDR3 is TGTGCCAGCAGCCAACACATATTTAGCACAGATACGCAGTATTTT. Its translation: CASSQHIFSTDTQYF.

This clonotype was counted a few times. V usage is TRBV7-9 and J usage is TRBJ2-3, with a possible D match to TRBD2 (5 bases). This CDR3 region has 15 residues. Germline V gives CDR1 SEHNR, CDR2 FQNEAQ (reference sequence). Deletions cut 7 bases from V and 0 bases from J, with 14 bases between. The chain's CDR3 is CASTKLDSSTDTQYF. CDR3 coding DNA: TGTGCCAGCACAAAACTAGACTCTAGCACAGATACGCAGTATTTT.

The chain joins TRBV5-1 to TRBJ2-3, with D maybe TRBD2 (6 bases). The CDR3 extends over 13 amino acids. V lost 7 bases and J lost 6, with 15 bases in between. Germline V gene sequence: CDR1 SGHRS, CDR2 YFSETQ. This CDR3 is CASAGTGWDTQYF. The CDR3 region has the DNA TGCGCCAGCGCTGGGACTGGCTGGGATACGCAGTATTTT.

V and J are TRBV28 and TRBJ2-2; D assignment may be TRBD1 or TRBD2 (5 bases each). This CDR3 is built from 14 residues. Trimming removed 5 bases at V and 6 bases at J, with 13 bases between. Germline values: CDR1 MDHEN, CDR2 SYDVKM. Written as DNA, the CDR3 is TGTGCCAGCAGTCCCGGGACGGCGTCCGGGGAGCTGTTTTTT. As protein: CASSPGTASGELFF.

This clonotype was counted many times. The chain is built from TRBV12-3 or TRBV12-4 and TRBJ2-1; TRBD2 aligns across 7 bases. J was trimmed by 5 bases and V by 6 bases; bases with no gene match: 4. The CDR3 consists of 13 residues. The chain's CDR3 is CASSTSVNNEQFF. CDR3 bases: TGTGCCAGCAGCACTAGCGTTAACAATGAGCAGTTCTTC.

This clonotype has at least ten counts. V and J are TRBV20-1 and TRBJ2-1; tentatively, D is TRBD1 (5 bases). Trimming took 6 bases from V and 2 from J, leaving 11 bases between them. This CDR3 comprises 13 residues. Germline V gene data show CDR1 as DFQATT and CDR2 as SNEGSKA (reference sequence). CDR3 nucleotides: TGCAGTGCCGCACCAGGGACCTACAATGAGCAGTTCTTC. This gives the protein CSAAPGTYNEQFF.

This clonotype occurred a few times. V gene TRBV29-1 combines with J gene TRBJ2-3; 10 bases agree with TRBD1. The CDR3 sequence is 15 residues long. The J segment lost 2 bases and the V segment lost 6 bases, leaving 8 bases of the junction unmatched. Germline lookup yields CDR1 SQVTM and CDR2 ANQGSEA. The CDR3 DNA is TGCAGCGTGGGCGGGACAGGGGTCTTCACAGATACGCAGTATTTT. Translated, it gives CSVGGTGVFTDTQYF.

There are many counts of this clonotype. This chain links TRBV5-1 with TRBJ2-3; 14 bases agree with TRBD2. This CDR3 has 18 residues. CDR1 and CDR2 from the germline V gene are SGHRS and YFSETQ. After removal of 2 bases from V and 3 bases from J, the junction contained 8 bases not matched to a gene. The CDR3 nucleotides are TGCGCCAGCAGCTTAACCGGGACTAGCGGGAGTGGGACAGATACGCAGTATTTT. Amino acid sequence: CASSLTGTSGSGTDTQYF.